Listed below are T cell receptor beta chains from one sample, sequenced in a study of OX40 agonist ivuxolimab in advanced cancers. This table comes from immunoSEQ multiplex PCR, and its TCRdb copy is limited to in-frame clones, with some not included. The table has roughly 7,000 clones, approximately 79% seen once. Sequencing used CD4+ or CD8+ T cells sorted from blood, obtained in a trial of the OX40 agonist ivuxolimab. Receptor source: an adult with an advanced solid tumor such as melanoma, head and neck, liver or kidney cancer. The CDR3 runs from the conserved cysteine through the conserved F or W. A D gene is named only where the DNA matches it firmly. Only part of the rows carry a size: once, few, many, or a class if the clone is expanded.

j_call v_call clone_size d_call cdr3_aa cdr3_nt
TRBJ1-6 TRBV25-1 . . CASSERGTGSPLHF TGTGCCAGCAGTGAACGTGGAACGGGTTCACCCCTCCACTTT
TRBJ1-5 TRBV6-1 . TRBD1 CASSALTGGGNQPQHF TGTGCCAGCAGTGCCCTGACAGGGGGAGGAAATCAGCCCCAGCATTTT
TRBJ1-4 TRBV27 . . CASSGLGNEKLFF TGTGCCAGCAGTGGACTCGGTAATGAAAAACTGTTTTTT
TRBJ2-7 TRBV9 once . CASSPPGAVGYEQYF TGTGCCAGCAGCCCCCCAGGGGCAGTCGGCTACGAGCAGTACTTC
TRBJ2-5 TRBV28 once TRBD1 CASSTTGASNQETQYF TGTGCCAGCAGTACGACAGGGGCCTCTAACCAAGAGACCCAGTACTTC
TRBJ2-2 TRBV9 . . CASSPTQPNTGELFF TGTGCCAGCAGCCCGACACAACCGAACACCGGGGAGCTGTTTTTT
TRBJ1-1 TRBV5-1 once . CASSLGVAGALNTEAFF TGCGCCAGCAGCTTGGGGGTGGCAGGGGCCTTAAACACTGAAGCTTTCTTT
TRBJ2-1 TRBV4-1 . TRBD2 CASSQVAGGGNEQFF TGCGCCAGCAGCCAAGTAGCGGGGGGTGGGAATGAGCAGTTCTTC
TRBJ2-3 TRBV30 . TRBD2 CASGLFFTDTQYF TGTGCCTCGGGACTATTTTTCACAGATACGCAGTATTTT
TRBJ2-7 TRBV9 . . CASSYHPASSSYEQYF TGTGCCAGCAGCTACCACCCCGCGTCCAGCTCCTACGAGCAGTACTTC
TRBJ2-7 TRBV4-2 few . CASSPSPGTYYEQYF TGTGCCAGCAGCCCCAGTCCGGGGACCTACTACGAGCAGTACTTC
TRBJ2-1 TRBV9 . . CASSDRARSPFHNEQFF TGTGCCAGCAGCGACAGGGCCCGCAGCCCCTTTCACAATGAGCAGTTCTTC
TRBJ2-7 TRBV5-6 . . CASSLGGEGYEQYF TGTGCCAGCAGCTTGGGGGGAGAAGGCTACGAGCAGTACTTC
TRBJ2-5 TRBV11-2 . TRBD2 CASRRKSVAGGLETQYF TGTGCCAGCAGGAGAAAGAGTGTAGCGGGGGGGCTGGAGACCCAGTACTTC
TRBJ1-1 TRBV9 . . CASSLYSGGNTEAFF TGTGCCAGCAGCCTCTACAGTGGGGGAAATACTGAAGCTTTCTTT
TRBJ2-2 TRBV7-9 once . CASSLGQTGELFF TGTGCCAGCAGCTTAGGCCAGACCGGGGAGCTGTTTTTT
TRBJ2-7 TRBV27 once . CASSLNRAYEQYF TGTGCCAGCAGTTTGAACAGGGCCTACGAGCAGTACTTC
TRBJ2-7 TRBV4-1 . . CASSQEAATVEQYF TGCGCCAGCAGCCAAGAGGCGGCCACTGTGGAGCAGTACTTC
TRBJ2-7 TRBV28 . TRBD1 CASRPTGVGYEQYF TGTGCCAGCAGACCAACAGGGGTCGGTTACGAGCAGTACTTC
TRBJ2-7 TRBV7-9 . . CASSRNGEQYF TGTGCCAGCAGCCGGAACGGCGAGCAGTACTTC
TRBJ2-3 TRBV9 few . CASSVGRYTDTQYF TGTGCCAGCAGCGTGGGACGATACACAGATACGCAGTATTTT
TRBJ1-2 TRBV5-6 . . CASSLLGVGYTF TGTGCCAGCAGCTTGTTGGGGGTTGGCTACACCTTC
TRBJ2-1 TRBV5-1 . TRBD2 CASSTAGGYNEQFF TGCGCCAGCAGCACTGCGGGGGGGTACAATGAGCAGTTCTTC
TRBJ1-2 TRBV28 once . CASRGYTF TGTGCCAGCAGGGGCTACACCTTC